This is a list of T cell receptor beta chains from one sample in a study of shared T cell receptors in the human thymus. The assay was immunoSEQ multiplex PCR, and TCRdb's table has in-frame clones only and misses some. The sample has around 730,000 clones, 80% to 90% seen once. Separately, the same data were catalogued under a study of human thymus T cells.

The sequenced sample was thymocytes. Receptors originate from a girl less than two years old with a congenital heart defect. CDR3s include the opening cysteine and the closing phenylalanine or tryptophan. The D gene is left open where the match is weak. The size of a clone is reported for some rows only, either as once, few or many, or as a class for expanded clones.

TRBJ1-2 | TRBV18 | - | - | TGTGCCAGCTCGACAGGCGAAAACTATGGCTACACCTTC | CASSTGENYGYTF
TRBJ2-7 | TRBV10-3 | TRBD2 | - | TGTGCCATTCGGGGACTAGCGTCACAAAGCTCCTACGAGCAGTACTTC | CAIRGLASQSSYEQYF
TRBJ2-3 | TRBV6-1 | - | - | TGTGCCAGCAGTGTTCAGTTTGGCACAGATACGCAGTATTTT | CASSVQFGTDTQYF
TRBJ2-3 | TRBV5-1 | TRBD2 | - | TGCGCCAGCAGCAGAACCCCAACCCTGCTAGCGGGGGCGGAGGACACTAGCACAGATACGCAGTATTTT | CASSRTPTLLAGAEDTSTDTQYF
TRBJ2-7 | TRBV21-1 | - | - | TGTGCCAGCAGCAAAGTATCCCACGAGCAGTACTTC | CASSKVSHEQYF
TRBJ1-5 | TRBV13 | TRBD1 | - | TGTGCCAGCAGCTCCGGACAGGGTGGCCAGCCCCAGCATTTT | CASSSGQGGQPQHF
TRBJ2-4 | TRBV5-6 | - | - | TGTGCCAGCAGCTCCTGGGGCCTAATAGCCAAAAACATTCAGTACTTC | CASSSWGLIAKNIQYF
TRBJ2-1 | TRBV13 | TRBD1 | - | TGTGCCAGCAGCCCTAGGGACAGGGCAAACAATGAGCAGTTCTTC | CASSPRDRANNEQFF
TRBJ1-1 | TRBV6-5 | - | few | TGTGCCAGCAGTTACTCTACGGACTACACTGAAGCTTTCTTT | CASSYSTDYTEAFF
TRBJ2-2 | TRBV7-3 | TRBD1 | - | TGTGCCAGCAGCTCCTCAAACCGGGACAGGGGTACCGGGGAGCTGTTTTTT | CASSSSNRDRGTGELFF
TRBJ1-1 | TRBV11-2 | - | - | TGTGCCAGCAGCCGCAGGAGGTATTTGAACACTGAAGCTTTCTTT | CASSRRRYLNTEAFF
TRBJ1-3 | TRBV9 | - | - | TGTGCCAGCAGCGTAGATTCCGGGGTTGGTGGAAACACCATATATTTT | CASSVDSGVGGNTIYF
TRBJ1-1 | TRBV27 | - | - | TGTGCCAGCAGCCGAGGGCATAGGATGTGGGGTATGGCTGAAGCTTTCTTT | CASSRGHRMWGMAEAFF
TRBJ1-6 | TRBV15 | - | - | TGTGCCACTAAGGGTTACAGGTCACCCCTCCACTTT | CATKGYRSPLHF
TRBJ2-2 | TRBV5-6 | - | few | TGTGCCAGCAGCCTGGCCGGGGGGCCCTCGAACACCGGGGAGCTGTTTTTT | CASSLAGGPSNTGELFF
TRBJ2-1 | TRBV5-1 | TRBD1 | - | TGCGCCAGCAAGCGAGCGGGTGACAGGGGCGCTGCCCGCCGATTTTACAATGAGCAGTTCTTC | CASKRAGDRGAARRFYNEQFF
TRBJ1-1 | TRBV6-1 | - | - | TGTGCCAGCAGTGAAGCGCCCCCGGGGGGCCCCTCGAAAGCTTTCTTT | CASSEAPPGGPSKAFF
TRBJ1-2 | TRBV27 | TRBD1 | - | TGTGCCAGCAGTTTGACAGGGGGTGCTAACTATGGCTACACCTTC | CASSLTGGANYGYTF
TRBJ1-5 | TRBV7-2 | TRBD1 | - | TGTGCCAGCACCCTCGACAGGGTGGGGAATCAGCCCCAGCATTTT | CASTLDRVGNQPQHF
TRBJ1-5 | TRBV11-2 | - | - | TGTGCCAGCAGCTTAGACGCAGGAAACAATCAGCCCCAGCATTTT | CASSLDAGNNQPQHF
TRBJ2-7 | TRBV25-1 | - | - | TGTGCCAGCAGTGAATATTCAGGCACCCCCTACGAGCAGTACTTC | CASSEYSGTPYEQYF